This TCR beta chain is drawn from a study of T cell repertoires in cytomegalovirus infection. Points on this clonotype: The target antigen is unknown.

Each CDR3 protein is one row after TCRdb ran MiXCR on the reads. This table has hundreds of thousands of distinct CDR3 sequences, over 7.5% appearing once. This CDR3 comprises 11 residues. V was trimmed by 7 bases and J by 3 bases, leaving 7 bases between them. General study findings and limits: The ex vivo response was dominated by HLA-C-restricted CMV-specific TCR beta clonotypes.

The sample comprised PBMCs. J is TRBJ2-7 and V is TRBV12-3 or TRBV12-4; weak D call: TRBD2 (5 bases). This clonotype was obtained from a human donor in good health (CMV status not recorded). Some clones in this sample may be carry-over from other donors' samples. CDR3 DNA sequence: TGTGCCAGCAAAGGAGGCTACGAGCAGTACTTC. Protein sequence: CASKGGYEQYF.